Each of the 12 T cell receptor beta chains below was sequenced from the same sample in a study of blood T cells in healthy people across ages. For the second PCR, which ran for about 7 to 11 cycles, a sample-barcoded 5' primer and a J-beta primer mix were used. In TCRdb, the 5' RACE reads were re-called with MiXCR into one record per CDR3 protein. This sample carries approximately 790,000 distinct CDR3 sequences, 55% to 65% of them seen once, and the ten largest clones take approximately 30%. Sequencing was done on a sample of blood. The receptors were sampled from a man aged 30 to 39 in good health.

This clonotype was counted only a few times. V usage is TRBV20-1 and J usage is TRBJ2-2; the D is unclear. Looked up from germline, CDR1 is DFQATT and CDR2 is SNEGSKA (reference sequence). The CDR3 consists of 15 residues. Trimming pared 6 bases from V and 1 base from J, leaving 15 bases between. Here the CDR3 DNA reads TGCAGTGCACTATACGGGCAGTGGAACACCGGGGAGCTGTTTTTT. This translates into CSALYGQWNTGELFF.

This clonotype was seen a single time. The J gene is TRBJ2-1, the V gene TRBV9; maybe TRBD2 (5 bases). Per germline, CDR1 SGDLS and CDR2 YYNGEE. The CDR3 contains 16 residues. Trimming took off 0 bases at V and 0 bases at J, with 10 bases between the two ends. CDR3 residues: CASSVGGSVSYNEQFF. In DNA form, the CDR3 reads TGTGCCAGCAGCGTAGGCGGGTCAGTCTCCTACAATGAGCAGTTCTTC.

The chain is built from TRBV12-3 or TRBV12-4 and TRBJ1-6; 11 positions agree with TRBD1. J was trimmed by 10 bases and V by 2 bases; bases with no gene match: 10. This CDR3 is 17 amino acids long. The CDR3 loop reads CASSLRGQGAIFSPLHF. As DNA, the CDR3 is TGTGCCAGCAGTTTAAGAGGACAGGGGGCAATTTTCTCACCCCTCCACTTT.

This clonotype has ten or more counts. CDR3 amino acids: CASSQDPIESGQTSTDTQYF. CDR3 sequence (DNA): TGTGCCAGCAGCCAAGATCCAATTGAATCTGGACAGACTAGCACAGATACGCAGTATTTT. The chain carries TRBV3-1 and TRBJ2-3; possible D gene TRBD1, 6 bases. Looked up from germline, CDR1 is LGHDT and CDR2 is YNNKEL (reference sequence). With 0 bases removed from V and 0 bases from J, the gap between germline ends came to 22 bases. The CDR3 extends over 20 amino acids.

The chain couples TRBV27 to TRBJ1-2; tentatively, D is TRBD1 (5 bases). Trimming pared 8 bases from V and 4 bases from J, leaving 14 bases between. Germline lookup yields CDR1 MNHEY and CDR2 SMNVEV (reference sequence). There are 13 residues in the CDR3. CDR3 bases: TGTGCCAGCCGATCTCAGGGTTTCTATGGCTACACCTTC. It translates to CASRSQGFYGYTF.

The gene calls are TRBV6-4 and TRBJ2-7; D might be TRBD1 (6 bases). Near its end, the DNA agrees better with TRBJ2-5, so the J call may be wrong. The CDR3 has 14 residues. Germline assignment: CDR1 MRHNA and CDR2 SNTAGT. In nucleotides, the CDR3 is TGTGCCAGCAGTGGGGACACGGGAAGAGAGACCCAGTACTTC. It yields the protein CASSGDTGRETQYF.

A remark on this clonotype: A much larger clone differs from this one at a single base, so this may be a read error. The chain combines TRBV29-1 with TRBJ2-5; TRBD1 is a possible D gene (6 bases). TRBJ2-7 explains the end of the DNA better; the J call may be wrong. The CDR3 has 13 residues. Germline V gene sequence: CDR1 SQVTM, CDR2 ANQGSEA. CDR3 sequence: CSVDGNRDYEQYF. The DNA for the CDR3 is TGCAGCGTTGATGGGAACAGGGACTACGAGCAGTACTTC.

A remark on this clonotype: Compared with germline, one end of the junction differs, possibly owing to a read error. The chain recombines TRBV13 with TRBJ1-5; D perhaps matches TRBD1 (6 bases). CDR3 length equals 18 residues. Germline loops: CDR1 PRHDT, CDR2 FYEKMQ (reference sequence). The CDR3 DNA sequence: TGTGCCAGCAGCCTAGGGAGAATCCGGGGGGCGAATAATCAGCCCCAGCATTTT. Translating gives CASSLGRIRGANNQPQHF.

The table lists this clonotype with a few counts. This CDR3 is CASSYYGGGNEQYF. The CDR3 coding sequence is TGTGCCAGCAGTTACTACGGCGGGGGAAACGAGCAGTACTTC. The genes are TRBV6-2 or TRBV6-3 and TRBJ2-7, with TRBD2 identical over 7 bases. The CDR3 totals 14 residues. V lost 1 base to trimming and J lost 5 bases; unmatched junction nucleotides: 5. Germline lookup yields CDR1 MNHEY and CDR2 SVGEGT.

The V gene is TRBV6-2 or TRBV6-3, the J gene TRBJ2-4; D remains unclear. The DNA end is more similar to TRBJ2-7, so the J call may be wrong. CDR3 size: 11 residues. Germline CDR1 MNHEY, CDR2 SVGEGT. The CDR3 sequence: CASSHAREQYF. In DNA, the CDR3 is TGTGCCAGCAGCCACGCTCGCGAGCAGTACTTC.

V usage is TRBV24-1 and J usage is TRBJ2-1; D not certain. CDR1 KGHDR and CDR2 SFDVKD come from the germline V gene. Trimming stripped 3 bases from V and 3 bases from J, with 8 bases between. The CDR3 covers 14 residues. The CDR3 reads CATSDMDGYNEQFF. CDR3 nucleotide sequence: TGTGCCACCAGTGATATGGACGGCTACAATGAGCAGTTCTTC.

In this sample, this clonotype turned up a few times. The chain uses TRBV29-1 and TRBJ2-7; 7 nucleotides line up with TRBD1. This CDR3 comprises 11 residues. The J segment lost 3 bases and the V segment lost 6 bases, leaving 2 bases of the junction unmatched. The germline gives CDR1 SQVTM, CDR2 ANQGSEA. The CDR3 is CSVGTDYEQYF. The CDR3 nucleotides are TGCAGCGTCGGGACAGACTACGAGCAGTACTTC.